This section outlines one T cell receptor beta chain sequence together with its context. Its antigen is unknown. Sequencing used immunoSEQ multiplex PCR; TCRdb keeps in-frame clones, though not all of them. The sample yields about 38,000 clones, around 82% seen once. Naive or memory CD4+ cells were cultured 1:1 with T cell-depleted PBMCs plus CEF. The source of the sample is a study of CD4 T cells in relation to SARS-CoV-2 and coronaviruses. Material: naive CD4+ T cells from PBMCs, cultured in vitro. Stated subset: naive CD4+ T cells isolated by negative enrichment. The TCR originated in an adult with COVID-19.

CDR3 coding DNA: TGTGCCAGCAGCGTAGCTCTGCGGCCGTATGACACTGAAGCTTTCTTT. This encodes CASSVALRPYDTEAFF. The genes are TRBV9 and TRBJ1-1; no definite D call. From germline, CDR1 is SGDLS and CDR2 YYNGEE. The CDR3 runs to 16 residues. V lost 0 bases to trimming and J lost 3 bases, with 15 bases between them.